This TCR beta chain was sequenced during a study of T cells in Graves' hyperthyroidism and ophthalmopathy. Overall study context: Once the initial diagnosis was made, peripheral blood was obtained before any treatment.

Fresh peripheral blood, 8 to 10 ml, was the source of the PBMCs. Looked up from germline, CDR1 is MDHEN and CDR2 is SYDVKM. Trimming at V came to 7 bases and at J to 3 bases, leaving 4 bases not matched to a gene. The CDR3 runs to 13 residues. Using RNA transcripts as the source, TCR beta CDR3 regions were amplified. HTBI primers were employed in a first-round RT-PCR of the TCR CDR3. In TCRdb, the multiplex PCR reads were re-called with MiXCR into one record per CDR3 protein. Among around 500,000 distinct CDR3 sequences listed, 15% to 20% were seen once. This clonotype appeared many times. The V gene is TRBV28, the J gene TRBJ2-7; TRBD1 aligns across 9 bases. The sequenced sample was blood. The source is a woman in her 30s with Graves' ophthalmopathy. The CDR3: CASNDRGSYEQYF. The CDR3 DNA follows: TGTGCCAGCAATGACAGGGGGAGCTACGAGCAGTACTTC.